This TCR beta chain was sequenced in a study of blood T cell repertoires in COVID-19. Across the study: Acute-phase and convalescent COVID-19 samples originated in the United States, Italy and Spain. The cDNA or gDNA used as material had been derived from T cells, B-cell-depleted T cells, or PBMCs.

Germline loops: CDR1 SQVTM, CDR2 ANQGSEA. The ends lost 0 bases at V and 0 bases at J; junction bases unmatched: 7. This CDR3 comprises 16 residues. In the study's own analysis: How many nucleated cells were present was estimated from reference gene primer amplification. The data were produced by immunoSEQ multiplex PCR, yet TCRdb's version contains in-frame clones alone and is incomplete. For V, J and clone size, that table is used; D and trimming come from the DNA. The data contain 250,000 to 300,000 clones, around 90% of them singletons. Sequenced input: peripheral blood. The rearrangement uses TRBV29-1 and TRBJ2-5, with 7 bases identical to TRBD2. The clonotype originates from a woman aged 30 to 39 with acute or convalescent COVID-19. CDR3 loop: CSVEDPTSRYQETQYF. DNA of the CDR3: TGCAGCGTTGAAGATCCGACTAGCAGATACCAAGAGACCCAGTACTTC.